The 10 T cell receptor beta chains reported below all come from one sample, sequenced in a study of CD8+CD57+ T cells in acquired aplastic anemia. Sequenced patients had shown CD8+CD57+ cell expansion by flow cytometry. The template used for profiling TCR beta VDJ and CDR3 was genomic DNA. Using its own MiXCR run on the reads, TCRdb lists one record per CDR3 protein. This sample yields under 350,000 distinct CDR3 sequences, of which 56% are seen a single time; under 1.5% belongs to the top ten. Sequences were obtained from sorted CD4+, CD8+, or CD8+CD57+ T cells (not recorded which) from PBMCs. The receptors were sampled from a human donor with aplastic anemia.

This clonotype occurred a few times. V is TRBV20-1 and J is TRBJ1-2; no reliable D call. Germline CDR1 reads DFQATT; CDR2 reads SNEGSKA (reference sequence). V was cut by 3 bases and J by 7 bases, with 3 bases left in between. This CDR3 spans 9 amino acids. CDR3 in amino acids: CSASIGYTF. For the CDR3, the DNA is TGCAGTGCTAGTATTGGCTACACCTTC.

The chain employs TRBV5-1 and TRBJ1-5; TRBD1 matches 10 bases. Trimming at V came to 4 bases and at J to 5 bases, leaving 9 bases not matched to a gene. This CDR3 has 16 amino acids. Germline V gives CDR1 SGHRS, CDR2 YFSETQ. Here the CDR3 DNA reads TGCGCCAGCAGCCTCGGACAGGGGGAGTTGCATCAGCCCCAGCATTTT. This translates into CASSLGQGELHQPQHF.

This clonotype was seen many times. The V call is TRBV6-2 or TRBV6-3, the J call TRBJ2-7, with D possibly TRBD1 on 6 matching bases. CDR3 length equals 15 residues. V was shortened by 6 bases and J by 2 bases, with 17 bases between the two germline ends. Germline V lookup: CDR1 MNHEY, CDR2 SVGEGT. This CDR3 reads CASSHSQQGTYEQYF. In DNA form, the CDR3 reads TGTGCCAGCAGCCACTCACAACAGGGTACCTACGAGCAGTACTTC.

The chain combines TRBV14 with TRBJ2-7; 9 bases align to TRBD1. The CDR3 totals 16 residues. Germline lookup yields CDR1 SGHDN and CDR2 FVKESK. After removal of 4 bases from V and 3 bases from J, the junction contained 10 bases not matched to a gene. The DNA of the CDR3 is TGTGCCAGCAGCCCCCTTGAGGGACAGGGAAACTACGAGCAGTACTTC. Encoded protein: CASSPLEGQGNYEQYF.

The J gene is TRBJ2-7, the V gene TRBV11-1; D remains ambiguous. Trimming removed 5 bases at V and 4 bases at J, with 15 bases between. CDR1 SGHAT and CDR2 FQDESV come from the germline V gene (reference sequence). The CDR3 contains 14 residues. The CDR3 region is CASSANIYSYEQYF. The DNA for the CDR3 is TGTGCCAGCAGCGCCAATATTTACTCTTACGAGCAGTACTTC.

CDR3 residues: CASSYTQKVPNQETQYF. The CDR3 DNA reads as TGTGCCAGCAGTTACACACAGAAGGTACCAAACCAAGAGACCCAGTACTTC. The chain couples TRBV6-5 to TRBJ2-5; no clear D. CDR3 size: 17 residues. Germline values: CDR1 MNHEY, CDR2 SVGAGI. V lost 2 bases, J lost 0 bases, and 16 bases lay in between.

This clonotype was recorded many times. The CDR3 loop reads CATSRDQGADTIYF. The CDR3 bases are TGTGCCACCAGCAGAGACCAGGGGGCTGACACCATATATTTT. The V and J genes are TRBV15 and TRBJ1-3; 8 bases agree with TRBD1. This CDR3 is 14 amino acids long. Germline V gene lookup returns CDR1 LNHNV and CDR2 YYDKDF (reference sequence). The junction had 3 bases not matched to a gene; V was cut back by 0 bases and J by 8 bases. The variable domain in full, completed from reference TRBV15 and TRBJ1-3, reads DAMVIQNPRYQVTQFGKPVTLSCSQTLNHNVMYWYQQKSSQAPKLLFHYYDKDFNNEADTPDNFQSRRPNTSFCFLDIRSPGLGDTAMYLCATSRDQGADTIYFGEGSWLTVV.

To note about this clonotype: One junction end does not reproduce the germline sequence, and a read error may be involved. This rearrangement joins TRBV9 to TRBJ1-4; D call uncertain. The CDR3 runs 15 residues. The germline V gene encodes CDR1 SGDLS and CDR2 YYNGEE. The CDR3 protein is CASSEATGRNGKLSF. CDR3 nucleotides: TGTGCCAGCAGTGAAGCGACGGGAAGGAATGGAAAACTGTCTTTT.

This chain uses TRBV7-8 with TRBJ2-1; D remains ambiguous. The V gene's germline CDR1 is SGHVS and CDR2 FQNEAQ. V was pared by 5 bases and J by 6 bases, with 11 bases between. The CDR3 totals 13 residues. The CDR3 nucleotides read TGTGCCAGCAGCCTGGCCTTACGCAATGAGCAGTTCTTC. Translation: CASSLALRNEQFF.

The chain carries TRBV29-1 and TRBJ2-5; the D gene is possibly TRBD1 (7 bases). Trimming removed 6 bases at V and 7 bases at J, with 15 bases between. The germline V gene has CDR1 SQVTM and CDR2 ANQGSEA. This CDR3 contains 12 residues. The CDR3 protein is CSVPGTAGTQYF. For the CDR3, the DNA is TGCAGCGTACCCGGGACAGCGGGGACCCAGTACTTC.